Included here is one T cell receptor (beta chain) sequence, with context. The data belong to a study of CD8 T cells in Susac syndrome. CDR1 is LNHDA, CDR2 SQIVND, per germline (reference sequence). J gave up 4 bases and V 5 bases, and 11 bases lay outside the gene matches. The CDR3 spans 16 residues. A quantity of 0.5 to 1 ug RNA underwent reverse transcription using random hexamers. An immunoSEQ multiplex PCR generated amplified TCR beta CDR3 products spanning 54 Vbeta and 13 Jbeta. TCRdb used MiXCR to reprocess the immunoSEQ multiplex PCR reads, holding one entry per CDR3 protein. The sample consists of about 180,000 distinct CDR3 sequences, roughly 96% of them appearing once.

This clonotype was sampled from a human donor with multiple sclerosis. The material sequenced was CD8+ T cells from PBMCs. V is TRBV19 and J is TRBJ1-5; 7 bases are shared with TRBD1. The CDR3 loop reads CASSETGLVGNQPQHF. As DNA, the CDR3 is TGTGCCAGTAGTGAGACAGGGCTTGTAGGAAATCAGCCCCAGCATTTT.